This T cell receptor beta chain was sequenced for a study of graft-versus-host responses after intestinal transplantation. About the research overall: Grafts that recipients had were multivisceral, liver-intestinal, or isolated intestinal transplants. Once they had received anti-thymocyte globulin induction, all recipients took tacrolimus and steroids for approximately 3 years.

Study findings and constraints: Levels of circulating GvH clones at their peak were associated with early post-transplant HvG declines. When patients had graft-donor T cell macrochimerism, their allografts held high graft-versus-host to host-versus-graft clonal ratios.

Assay used: immunoSEQ multiplex PCR; TCRdb lists only in-frame clones, some missing. This sample has around 130,000 clones, with around 94% found just once. About this clone itself: Its target is unknown.

This CDR3 has 12 residues. Trimming cost V 1 base and J 8 bases, with 8 bases left between them. Germline CDR1 is MNHNS and CDR2 is SASEGT. Here the sequenced sample was unstimulated CD4+ T cells sorted from spleen or lymph node cells, taken before intestinal transplant. The source is a human donor who received an intestinal transplant. This rearrangement joins TRBV6-1 to TRBJ1-2; D call uncertain. The CDR3 here is CASSEGEVGYTF. CDR3 coding DNA: TGTGCCAGCAGTGAAGGGGAAGTGGGCTACACCTTC.